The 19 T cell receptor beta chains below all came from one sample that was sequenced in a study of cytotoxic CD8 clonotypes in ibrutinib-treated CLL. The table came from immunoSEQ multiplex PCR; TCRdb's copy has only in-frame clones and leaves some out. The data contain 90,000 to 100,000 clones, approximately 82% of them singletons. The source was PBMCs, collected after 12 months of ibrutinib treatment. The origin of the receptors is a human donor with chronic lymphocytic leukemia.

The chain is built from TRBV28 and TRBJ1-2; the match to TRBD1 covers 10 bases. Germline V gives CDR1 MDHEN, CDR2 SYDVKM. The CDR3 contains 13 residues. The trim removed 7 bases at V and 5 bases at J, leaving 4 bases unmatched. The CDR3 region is CASTRTGGYGYTF. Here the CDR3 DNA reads TGTGCCAGCACTCGGACAGGGGGGTATGGCTACACCTTC.

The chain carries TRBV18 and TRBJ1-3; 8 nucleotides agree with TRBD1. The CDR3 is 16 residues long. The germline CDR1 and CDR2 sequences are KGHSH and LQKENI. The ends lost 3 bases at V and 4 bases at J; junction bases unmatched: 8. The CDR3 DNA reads TGTGCCAGCTCACCCCCTACGACAGGGGACGGAAACACCATATATTTT. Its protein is CASSPPTTGDGNTIYF.

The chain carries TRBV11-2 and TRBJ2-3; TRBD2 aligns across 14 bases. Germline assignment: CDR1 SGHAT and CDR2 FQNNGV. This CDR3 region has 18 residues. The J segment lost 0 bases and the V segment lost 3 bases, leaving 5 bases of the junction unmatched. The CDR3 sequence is CASSFRLAGGSSTDTQYF. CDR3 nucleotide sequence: TGTGCCAGCAGCTTCCGACTAGCGGGGGGGTCTAGCACAGATACGCAGTATTTT.

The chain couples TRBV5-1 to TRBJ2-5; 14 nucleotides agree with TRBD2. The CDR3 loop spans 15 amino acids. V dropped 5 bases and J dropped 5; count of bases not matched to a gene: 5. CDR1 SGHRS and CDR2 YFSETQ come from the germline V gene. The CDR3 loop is CASRGTSGGGETQYF. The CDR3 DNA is TGCGCCAGCAGGGGGACTAGCGGGGGCGGTGAGACCCAGTACTTC. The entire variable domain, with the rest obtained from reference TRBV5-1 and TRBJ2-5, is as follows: KAGVTQTPRYLIKTRGQQVTLSCSPISGHRSVSWYQQTPGQGLQFLFEYFSETQRNKGNFPGRFSGRQFSNSRSEMNVSTLELGDSALYLCASRGTSGGGETQYFGPGTRLLVL.

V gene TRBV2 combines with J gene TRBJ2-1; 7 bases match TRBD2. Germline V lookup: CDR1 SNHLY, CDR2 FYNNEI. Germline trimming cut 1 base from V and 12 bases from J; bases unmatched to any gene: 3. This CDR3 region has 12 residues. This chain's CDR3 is CASSEEGGVQFF. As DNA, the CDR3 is TGTGCCAGCAGTGAAGAGGGAGGGGTGCAGTTCTTC.

CDR3 sequence: CASSFGGQASGFPRINNGYTF. CDR3 DNA: TGCGCCAGCAGCTTTGGGGGACAGGCCTCCGGCTTCCCCCGGATTAATAATGGCTACACCTTC. The chain carries TRBV10-1 and TRBJ1-2; TRBD1 matches at 8 bases. CDR3 size: 21 residues. Losses at the gene ends were 6 bases for V and 6 bases for J; bases not matched to a gene: 30. Germline values: CDR1 WNHNN, CDR2 SYGVQD (reference sequence).

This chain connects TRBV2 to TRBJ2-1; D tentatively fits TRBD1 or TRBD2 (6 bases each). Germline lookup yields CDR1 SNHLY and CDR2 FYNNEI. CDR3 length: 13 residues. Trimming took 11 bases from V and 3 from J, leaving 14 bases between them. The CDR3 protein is CAPGASNYNEQFF. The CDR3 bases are TGTGCCCCGGGGGCGTCTAACTACAATGAGCAGTTCTTC.

The CDR3 coding sequence is TGTGCCAGCTCACCAGGAGGGTCCGATGGCTACACCTTC. This encodes CASSPGGSDGYTF. The V gene is TRBV18, the J gene TRBJ1-2, with D unresolved. V shed 2 bases and J shed 6 bases, with 10 bases lying between them. Germline values: CDR1 KGHSH, CDR2 LQKENI. This CDR3 has 13 amino acids.

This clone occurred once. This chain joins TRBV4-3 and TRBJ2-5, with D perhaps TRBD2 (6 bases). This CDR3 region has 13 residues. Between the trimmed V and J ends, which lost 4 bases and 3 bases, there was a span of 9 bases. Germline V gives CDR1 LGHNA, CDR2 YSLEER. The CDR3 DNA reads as TGCGCCAGCAGCCCTGGACTAAAAGAGACCCAGTACTTC. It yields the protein CASSPGLKETQYF.

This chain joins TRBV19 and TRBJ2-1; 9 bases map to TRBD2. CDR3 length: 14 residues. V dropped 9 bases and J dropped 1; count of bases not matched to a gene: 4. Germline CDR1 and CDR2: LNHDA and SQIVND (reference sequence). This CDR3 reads CASGSGGSYNEQFF. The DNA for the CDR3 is TGTGCCAGCGGGAGCGGGGGGTCCTACAATGAGCAGTTCTTC.

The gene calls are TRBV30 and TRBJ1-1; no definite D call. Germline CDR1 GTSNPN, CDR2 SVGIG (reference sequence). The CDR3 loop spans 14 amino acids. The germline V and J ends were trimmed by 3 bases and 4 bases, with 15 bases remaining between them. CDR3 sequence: CAWRVENAGTEAFF. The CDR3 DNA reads TGTGCCTGGAGGGTCGAAAATGCGGGCACTGAAGCTTTCTTT.

The chain's CDR3 is CASSLVASGGPGPYEQYF. The CDR3 bases are TGCGCCAGCAGCTTGGTGGCTAGCGGGGGACCCGGACCCTACGAGCAGTACTTC. The chain recombines TRBV5-1 with TRBJ2-7; 10 positions agree with TRBD2. The junction had 11 bases not matched to a gene; V was cut back by 0 bases and J by 2 bases. Germline values: CDR1 SGHRS, CDR2 YFSETQ. The CDR3 has 18 amino acids.

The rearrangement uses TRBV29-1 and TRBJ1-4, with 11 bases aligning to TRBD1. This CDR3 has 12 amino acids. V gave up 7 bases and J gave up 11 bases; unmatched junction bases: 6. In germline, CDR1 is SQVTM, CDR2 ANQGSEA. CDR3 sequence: CSAGQGAGKLFF. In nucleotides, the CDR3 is TGCAGCGCCGGACAGGGGGCTGGGAAACTGTTTTTT.

CDR3 loop: CAISESKRGADTQYF. Written as DNA, the CDR3 is TGTGCCATCAGTGAGTCGAAAAGGGGGGCAGATACGCAGTATTTT. The chain has TRBV10-3 and TRBJ2-3, with D perhaps assigned TRBD1 or TRBD2 (6 bases each). The CDR3 covers 15 residues. Germline V CDR1 and CDR2: ENHRY, SYGVKD. V was pared by 0 bases and J by 4 bases, with 11 bases between.

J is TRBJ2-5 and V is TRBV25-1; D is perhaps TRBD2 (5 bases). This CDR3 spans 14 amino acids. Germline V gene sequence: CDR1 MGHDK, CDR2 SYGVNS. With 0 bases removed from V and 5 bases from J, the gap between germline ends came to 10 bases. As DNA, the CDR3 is TGTGCCAGCAGTGAATATTTGGTAGCGGAGACCCAGTACTTC. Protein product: CASSEYLVAETQYF.

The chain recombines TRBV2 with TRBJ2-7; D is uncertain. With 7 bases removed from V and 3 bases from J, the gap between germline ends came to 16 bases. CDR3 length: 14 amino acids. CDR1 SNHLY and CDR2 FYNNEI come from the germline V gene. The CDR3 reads CASIISRDLYEQYF. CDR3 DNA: TGTGCCAGCATTATCTCCAGAGACCTCTACGAGCAGTACTTC.

The CDR3 DNA follows: TGTGCCAGCAGTTCGGAAGGGGGACCCTACTCCTACGAGCAGTACTTC. This codes for CASSSEGGPYSYEQYF. The V and J genes are TRBV27 and TRBJ2-7; D may be TRBD1 (6 bases). This CDR3 is built from 16 residues. CDR1 is MNHEY and CDR2 is SMNVEV in the germline V gene (reference sequence). V dropped 4 bases and J dropped 0 bases, with 16 bases sitting between them.

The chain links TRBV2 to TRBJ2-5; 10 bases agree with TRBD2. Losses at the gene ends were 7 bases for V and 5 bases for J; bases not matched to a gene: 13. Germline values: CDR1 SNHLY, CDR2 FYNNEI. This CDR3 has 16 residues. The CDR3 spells CASKGYSGGRFETQYF. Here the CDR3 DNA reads TGTGCCAGCAAAGGCTATAGCGGGGGGCGGTTCGAGACCCAGTACTTC.

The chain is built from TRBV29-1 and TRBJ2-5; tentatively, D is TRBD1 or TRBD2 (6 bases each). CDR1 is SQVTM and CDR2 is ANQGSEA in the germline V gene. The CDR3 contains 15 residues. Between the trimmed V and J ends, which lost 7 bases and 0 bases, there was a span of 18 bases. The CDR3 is CSGGEGGRYQETQYF. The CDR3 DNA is TGCAGCGGGGGCGAGGGGGGCCGGTACCAAGAGACCCAGTACTTC.